This is a list of T cell receptor beta chains from one sample in a study of cytomegalovirus exposure and HLA in healthy donors. Libraries were prepared by immunoSEQ multiplex PCR; TCRdb keeps only in-frame clonotypes and omits some of them. Its listing shows some 46,000 clones. Sequencing input: PBMCs. These receptors all stem from a woman aged 30 to 39 in good health and CMV-seronegative. Both conserved end residues are part of each CDR3. D genes are given only for firm matches.

>TRBJ2-2|TRBD2|TRBV7-9
TGTGCCAGCAGACGGGGGGCCGGGGAGCTGTTTTTT
CASRRGAGELFF
>TRBJ1-1|TRBD1|TRBV6-6
TGTGCCAGCGGGAACGGACAGGGCGTGTATGCTTTCTTT
CASGNGQGVYAFF
>TRBJ2-5|-|TRBV5-1
TGCGCCAGCAGCTTGGCAGGGATTCAAGAGACCCAGTACTTC
CASSLAGIQETQYF
>TRBJ2-2|TRBD1|TRBV30
TGTGCCACTCAGCCAGGGACAGGGCGAACCGGGGAGCTGTTTTTT
CATQPGTGRTGELFF
>TRBJ2-7|-|TRBV27
TGTGCCAGCAGACCCGGGACTTTCTCCTACGAGCAGTACTTC
CASRPGTFSYEQYF
>TRBJ2-5|TRBD2|TRBV5-1
TGCGCCAGCAGCGCGACTAGCGGGAGGGCCGGGACCCAGTACTTC
CASSATSGRAGTQYF
>TRBJ1-4|-|TRBV15
TGTGCCACCAGCTCGGCTAATGAAAAACTGTTTTTT
CATSSANEKLFF
>TRBJ2-7|TRBD1|TRBV15
TGTGCCACCACCTGGGACAGGGGCCCCCCGTACGAGCAGTACTTC
CATTWDRGPPYEQYF
>TRBJ2-7|-|TRBV28
TGTGCCAGCAGTTCTTACCCCACTAGAAATCCGGGTGAGCAGTACTTC
CASSSYPTRNPGEQYF
>TRBJ1-2|-|TRBV7-9
TGTGCCAGCAGCCGTGACAGGCGCTACACCTTC
CASSRDRRYTF
>TRBJ1-1|-|TRBV15
TGTGCCACCAGCAGGGGATTTCGGGTTAGTAGGAACAGGAGGAACACTGAAGCTTTCTTT
CATSRGFRVSRNRRNTEAFF
>TRBJ2-7|-|TRBV27
TGTGCCAGCAGTCCACAGGGGGGGTCCTACGAGCAGTACTTC
CASSPQGGSYEQYF
>TRBJ1-1|-|TRBV29-1
TGCAGCGTTGAAACGGCGGCGAAGCGGGAGGCTTTCTTT
CSVETAAKREAFF
>TRBJ2-7|-|TRBV27
TGTGCCAGCACTCGAACCCGGGAGGCAGGGGCCGCCTACGAGCAGTACTTC
CASTRTREAGAAYEQYF
>TRBJ2-7|-|TRBV4-1
TGCGCCAGCAGCCAAGATCAATACGAGCAGTACTTC
CASSQDQYEQYF
>TRBJ2-7|-|TRBV18
TGTGCCAGCTCACGAACGCAGGAGCAGTACTTC
CASSRTQEQYF
>TRBJ1-1|TRBD1|TRBV5-1
TGCGCCAGCAGCCAACAACAGGGGCCGTATATGAACACTGAAGCTTTCTTT
CASSQQQGPYMNTEAFF
>TRBJ2-3|TRBD2|TRBV2
TGTGCCAGCAGATTGAAGACTAGCGGGAGGGAAGATACGCAGTATTTT
CASRLKTSGREDTQYF
>TRBJ2-7|TRBD1|TRBV13
TGTGCCAGCAGCTTAGTCGCACAGGGGCCCTTCTACGAGCAGTACTTC
CASSLVAQGPFYEQYF
>TRBJ2-7|-|TRBV30
TGTGCCTGGAGTGTCGGGACAAGAGTGAGCTACGAGCAGTACTTC
CAWSVGTRVSYEQYF
>TRBJ1-2|TRBD1|TRBV10-3
TGTGCCATCAGTGATAGGGGACCGGGACAGGGTGCGAATGGCTACACCTTC
CAISDRGPGQGANGYTF
>TRBJ2-7|-|TRBV19
TGTGCCAGTAGTCCCCGATGGGGGGCGGGGGCCTACGAGCAGTACTTC
CASSPRWGAGAYEQYF